This T cell receptor beta chain was recorded in a study of T cell responses to AZD1222 COVID-19 vaccine. Study-wide background: Timing groups of about 4 and about 12 weeks for second doses were pooled.

About this clone itself: Its target is unknown.

The V gene's germline CDR1 is SGHTA and CDR2 FQGNSA. The CDR3 contains 15 residues. V lost 0 bases and J lost 4; bases outside the gene matches: 5. Method: immunoSEQ multiplex PCR; TCRdb's copy keeps in-frame clones and lacks some. Among some 100,000 clones listed, 85% to 90% were seen once. Study results and limitations: Nearly half of the spike-specific TCRs reportedly recognize variant regions that carry no mutations. Repertoires were obtained only post-peak T cell response.

This receptor was identified in an adult in good health. The source was peripheral blood, collected on day 0 of AZD1222 vaccination. V and J are TRBV7-2 and TRBJ2-5, with 7 bases aligning to TRBD2. The CDR3 DNA reads as TGTGCCAGCAGCTTAGCGTTGGGCGGGAGAGAGACCCAGTACTTC. Translation gives CASSLALGGRETQYF.